This record covers a single T cell receptor beta chain. This clonotype was recorded at least ten times. No cognate antigen has been identified for it. There are no base qualities to consult, and no much larger clone falls within one base. Trimming leaves V shorter by 5 bases and J shorter by 3 bases, with the junction holding 10 bases beyond the gene matches. Including the terminal cysteine and phenylalanine, the CDR3 comprises 15 residues. Only CDR3 DNA is held: 45 bases, read in frame from base 1. The germline V gene (reference sequence) gives CDR1 as LGHDT and CDR2 as YNNKEL. The data originate from a study of CD8 T cells in ankylosing spondylitis (dated by TCRdb to 2017 to 2019). Regarding the complete study: To find TCR variants linked to disease, the study profiled T cell receptor beta repertoires in ankylosing spondylitis patients and healthy donors. In total, the full study cohort was made up of roughly 110 healthy donors and 25 ankylosing spondylitis patients. Samples of peripheral blood were taken, and for ankylosing spondylitis patients, synovial fluid was collected as well. Broader findings and caveats from the paper: A TCR beta motif made up of several highly homologous amino acid variants appeared to be characteristic of blood from ankylosing spondylitis patients. A CD8+ phenotype was shown by the disease-linked clones, which were found at relatively low frequencies in peripheral blood. The disease-linked clones were reported as significantly enriched in matched synovial fluid samples from ankylosing spondylitis patients. Some motif variants had previously been reported in the synovial fluid and blood of reactive arthritis patients, which suggests shared mechanisms of disease initiation.

For each ankylosing spondylitis patient, the synovial fluid sample was matched to a blood sample from that same patient. TCRdb shows the sequencer as Illumina HiSeq 2500. Quantitative 5'-RACE with molecular barcodes was the method used to prepare the TCR beta libraries. The paper's processing steps were these. A new computational method based on a probabilistic model of VDJ rearrangement was used to identify disease-linked TCR variants. The raw public reads went through TCRdb reprocessing: fastp at Q25, MiXCR clone calling, in-frame beta chains kept. Identical CDR3 proteins give one entry, which carries the most common genes and DNA. What appears here as the V and J calls and clone size reflects TCRdb's work, not the paper's. The sample table lists 150,000 to 200,000 distinct CDR3 sequences, under 35% of them with a count of one. Approximately 6% of the sample lies in the top ten.

The receptor was derived from a male donor with ankylosing spondylitis. The V gene is TRBV3-1 and the J gene is TRBJ2-7, with TRBD1 identical over 7 junction bases. The sample was synovial fluid, either unsorted or a sorted T cell fraction (not recorded which). The encoded CDR3 is CASSGSWTGNYEQYF. Read as DNA, the sequence is TGTGCCAGCAGCGGGTCCTGGACAGGAAACTACGAGCAGTACTTC.